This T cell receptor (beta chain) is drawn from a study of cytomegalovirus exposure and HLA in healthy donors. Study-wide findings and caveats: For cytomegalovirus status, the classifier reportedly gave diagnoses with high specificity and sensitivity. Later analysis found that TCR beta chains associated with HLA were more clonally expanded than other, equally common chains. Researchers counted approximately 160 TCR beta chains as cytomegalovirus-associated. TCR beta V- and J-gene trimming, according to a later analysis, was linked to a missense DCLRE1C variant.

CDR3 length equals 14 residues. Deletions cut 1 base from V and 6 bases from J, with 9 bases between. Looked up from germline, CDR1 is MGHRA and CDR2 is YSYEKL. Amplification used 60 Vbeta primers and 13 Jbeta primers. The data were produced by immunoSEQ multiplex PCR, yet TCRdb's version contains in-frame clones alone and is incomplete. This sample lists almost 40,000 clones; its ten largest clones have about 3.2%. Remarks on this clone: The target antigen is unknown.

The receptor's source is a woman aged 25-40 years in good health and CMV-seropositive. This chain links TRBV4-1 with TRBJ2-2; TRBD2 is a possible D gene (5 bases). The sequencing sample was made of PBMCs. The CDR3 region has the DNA TGCGCCAGCAGCCAAGGGGAGTTCGCCGGGGAGCTGTTTTTT. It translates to CASSQGEFAGELFF.